The present T cell receptor (beta chain) was sequenced within a study of CD8 T cells in Susac syndrome. Random hexamers were used to reverse transcribe the RNA input (roughly 0.5 to 1 ug). One entry per CDR3 protein results from TCRdb running MiXCR on the immunoSEQ multiplex PCR reads. The sample lists over 350,000 distinct CDR3 sequences, approximately 85% occurring once. The CDR3 has 13 residues. V lost 6 bases and J lost 4; bases outside the gene matches: 5. CDR1 SGHRS and CDR2 YFSETQ come from the germline V gene. The chain carries TRBV5-1 and TRBJ2-7, with 9 bases matching TRBD1. Specimen: CD8+ T cells from PBMCs. The receptor was isolated from a human donor with multiple sclerosis. The CDR3 sequence: CASTQGAQYEQYF. CDR3 nucleotide sequence: TGCGCCAGCACACAGGGGGCGCAGTACGAGCAGTACTTC.